This TCR beta chain derives from a study of T-cell reconstitution after alpha-beta-depleted transplantation in children. The authors prepared the TCRbeta library with unique molecular identifiers. TCRdb analysed the PCR reads with MiXCR anew, one entry per CDR3 protein. The sample gives a few hundred thousand distinct CDR3 sequences, around 16% of which show up once; 3% to 4% is in the top ten. Germline V CDR1 and CDR2: MGHRA, YSYEKL. V was clipped by 1 base and J by 5 bases, with 8 bases between them. The CDR3 runs to 13 residues. The clonotype originates from a human donor who donated a stem cell graft to a child with acute lymphoblastic leukemia. The starting material was PBMCs from the stem cell graft donor, obtained from the stem cell graft. The chain employs TRBV4-1 and TRBJ2-5; D not certain. CDR3 DNA sequence: TGCGCCAGCAGCCAAGGCACCCTCGAGACCCAGTACTTC. It specifies CASSQGTLETQYF.